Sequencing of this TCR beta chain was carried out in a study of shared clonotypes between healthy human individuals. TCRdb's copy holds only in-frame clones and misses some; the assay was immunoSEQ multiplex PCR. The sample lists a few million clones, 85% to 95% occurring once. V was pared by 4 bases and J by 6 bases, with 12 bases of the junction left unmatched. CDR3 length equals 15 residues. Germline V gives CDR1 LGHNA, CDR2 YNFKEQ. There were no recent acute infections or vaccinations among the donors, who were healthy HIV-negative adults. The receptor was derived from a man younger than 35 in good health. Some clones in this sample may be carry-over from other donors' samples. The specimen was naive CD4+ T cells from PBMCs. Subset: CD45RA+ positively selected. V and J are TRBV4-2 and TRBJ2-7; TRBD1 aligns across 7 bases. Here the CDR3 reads CASSPGQVDGGEQYF. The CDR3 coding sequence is TGTGCCAGCAGCCCCGGACAGGTGGATGGTGGCGAGCAGTACTTC.